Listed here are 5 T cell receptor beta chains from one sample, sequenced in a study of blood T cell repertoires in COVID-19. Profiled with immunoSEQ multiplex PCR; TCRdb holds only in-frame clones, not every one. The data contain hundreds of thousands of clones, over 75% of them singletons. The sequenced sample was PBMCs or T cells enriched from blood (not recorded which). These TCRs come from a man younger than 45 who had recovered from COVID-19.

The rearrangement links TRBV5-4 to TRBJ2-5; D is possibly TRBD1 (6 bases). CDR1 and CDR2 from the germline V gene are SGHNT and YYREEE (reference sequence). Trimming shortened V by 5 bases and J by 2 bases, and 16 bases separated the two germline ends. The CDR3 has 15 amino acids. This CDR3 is CASSPDRWGQETQYF. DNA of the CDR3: TGTGCCAGCAGTCCAGACAGGTGGGGACAAGAGACCCAGTACTTC.

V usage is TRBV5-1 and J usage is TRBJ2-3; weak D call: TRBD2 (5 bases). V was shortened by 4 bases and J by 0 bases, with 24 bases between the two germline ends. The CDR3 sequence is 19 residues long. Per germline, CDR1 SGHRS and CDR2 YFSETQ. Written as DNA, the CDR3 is TGCGCCAGCAGCGGAATAGGCAGCCCAAGTGGAGGTAGCACAGATACGCAGTATTTT. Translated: CASSGIGSPSGGSTDTQYF.

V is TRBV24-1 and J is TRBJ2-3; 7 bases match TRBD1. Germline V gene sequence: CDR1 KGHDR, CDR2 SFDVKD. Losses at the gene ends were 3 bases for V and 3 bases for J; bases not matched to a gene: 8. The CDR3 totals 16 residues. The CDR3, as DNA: TGTGCCACCAGTGATCGGACAGGAGACCTAACAGATACGCAGTATTTT. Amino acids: CATSDRTGDLTDTQYF.

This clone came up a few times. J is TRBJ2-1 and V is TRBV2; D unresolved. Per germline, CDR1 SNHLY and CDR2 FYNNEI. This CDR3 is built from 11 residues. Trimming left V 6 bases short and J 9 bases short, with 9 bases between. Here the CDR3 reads CASRPQAEQFF. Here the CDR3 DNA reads TGTGCCAGCAGACCCCAAGCTGAGCAGTTCTTC. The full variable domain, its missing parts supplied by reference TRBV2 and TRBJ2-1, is EPEVTQTPSHQVTQMGQEVILRCVPISNHLYFYWYRQILGQKVEFLVSFYNNEISEKSEIFDDQFSVERPDGSNFTLKIRSTKLEDSAMYFCASRPQAEQFFGPGTRLTVL.

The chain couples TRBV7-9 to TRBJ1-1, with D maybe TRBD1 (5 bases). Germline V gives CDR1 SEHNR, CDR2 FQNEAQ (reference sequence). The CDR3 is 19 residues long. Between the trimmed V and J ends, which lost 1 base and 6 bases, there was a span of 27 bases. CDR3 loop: CASSLDGRDVGVIVAEAFF. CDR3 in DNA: TGTGCCAGCAGCTTAGACGGCAGGGATGTAGGTGTTATAGTCGCTGAAGCTTTCTTT.